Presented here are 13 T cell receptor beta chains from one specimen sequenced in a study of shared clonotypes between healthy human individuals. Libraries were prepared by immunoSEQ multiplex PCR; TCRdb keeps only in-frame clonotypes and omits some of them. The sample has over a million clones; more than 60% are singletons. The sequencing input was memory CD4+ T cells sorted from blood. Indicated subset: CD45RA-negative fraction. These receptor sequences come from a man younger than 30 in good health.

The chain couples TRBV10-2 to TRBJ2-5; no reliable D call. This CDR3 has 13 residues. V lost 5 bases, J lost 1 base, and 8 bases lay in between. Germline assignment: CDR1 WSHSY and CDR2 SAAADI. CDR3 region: CASSLGRQETQYF. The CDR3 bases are TGCGCCAGCAGTCTTGGGCGCCAAGAGACCCAGTACTTC.

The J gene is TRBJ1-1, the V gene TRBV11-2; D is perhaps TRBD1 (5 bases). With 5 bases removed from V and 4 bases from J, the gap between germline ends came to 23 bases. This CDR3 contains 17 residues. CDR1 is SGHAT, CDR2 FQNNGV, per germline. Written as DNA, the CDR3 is TGTGCCAGCAGCCCCCTTTTTCGTCAGGGAGGATTCACTGAAGCTTTCTTT. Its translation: CASSPLFRQGGFTEAFF.

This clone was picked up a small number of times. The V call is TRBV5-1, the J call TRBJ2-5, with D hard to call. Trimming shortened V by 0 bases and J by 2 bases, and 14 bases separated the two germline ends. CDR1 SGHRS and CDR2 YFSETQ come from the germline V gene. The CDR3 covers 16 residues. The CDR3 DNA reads TGCGCCAGCAGCTTGGTCTCGGCACCACCACAAGAGACCCAGTACTTC. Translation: CASSLVSAPPQETQYF. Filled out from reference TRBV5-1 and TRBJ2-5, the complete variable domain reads KAGVTQTPRYLIKTRGQQVTLSCSPISGHRSVSWYQQTPGQGLQFLFEYFSETQRNKGNFPGRFSGRQFSNSRSEMNVSTLELGDSALYLCASSLVSAPPQETQYFGPGTRLLVL.

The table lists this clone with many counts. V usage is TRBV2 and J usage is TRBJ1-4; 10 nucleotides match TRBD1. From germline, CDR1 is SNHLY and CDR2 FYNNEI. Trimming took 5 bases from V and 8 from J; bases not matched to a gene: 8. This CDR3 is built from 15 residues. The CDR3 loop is CASSLGTGAREKLFF. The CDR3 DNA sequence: TGTGCCAGCAGTCTGGGGACAGGGGCTAGGGAAAAACTGTTTTTT.

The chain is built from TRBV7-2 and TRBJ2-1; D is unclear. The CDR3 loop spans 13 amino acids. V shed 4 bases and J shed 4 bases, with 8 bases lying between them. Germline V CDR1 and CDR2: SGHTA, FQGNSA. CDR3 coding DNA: TGTGCCAGCAGCTCCCACTTTTACAATGAGCAGTTCTTC. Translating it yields CASSSHFYNEQFF. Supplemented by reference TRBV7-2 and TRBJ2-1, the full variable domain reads GAGVSQSPSNKVTEKGKDVELRCDPISGHTALYWYRQSLGQGLEFLIYFQGNSAPDKSGLPSDRFSAERTGGSVSTLTIQRTQQEDSAVYLCASSSHFYNEQFFGPGTRLTVL.

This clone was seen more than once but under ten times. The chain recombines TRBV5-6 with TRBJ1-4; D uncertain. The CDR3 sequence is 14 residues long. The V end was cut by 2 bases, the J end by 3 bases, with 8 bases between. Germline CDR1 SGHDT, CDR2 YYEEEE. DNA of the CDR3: TGTGCCAGCAGCTTCACCGGGCCTAATGAAAAACTGTTTTTT. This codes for CASSFTGPNEKLFF. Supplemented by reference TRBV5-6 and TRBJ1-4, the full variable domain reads DAGVTQSPTHLIKTRGQQVTLRCSPKSGHDTVSWYQQALGQGPQFIFQYYEEEERQRGNFPDRFSGHQFPNYSSELNVNALLLGDSALYLCASSFTGPNEKLFFGSGTQLSVL.

CDR3 in DNA: TGTGCCAGCTCACCGGCCGGGGCCTATGGGGAAAAACTGTTTTTT. Translated, it gives CASSPAGAYGEKLFF. The chain recombines TRBV18 with TRBJ1-4, with D tentatively TRBD1 (5 bases). The CDR3 has 15 residues. Germline CDR1 and CDR2: KGHSH and LQKENI. The V gene lost 3 bases and the J gene lost 8 bases, with 16 bases spanning the gap. Variable domain in full (rest from reference TRBV18 and TRBJ1-4): NAGVMQNPRHLVRRRGQEARLRCSPMKGHSHVYWYRQLPEEGLKFMVYLQKENIIDESGMPKERFSAEFPKEGPSILRIQQVVRGDSAAYFCASSPAGAYGEKLFFGSGTQLSVL.

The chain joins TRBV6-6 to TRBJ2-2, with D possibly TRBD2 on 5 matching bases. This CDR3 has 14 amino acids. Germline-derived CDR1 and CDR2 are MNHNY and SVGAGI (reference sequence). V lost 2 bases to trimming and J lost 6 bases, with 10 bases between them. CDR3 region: CASSYLIGAGELFF. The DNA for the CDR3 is TGTGCCAGCAGTTACCTCATCGGGGCCGGGGAGCTGTTTTTT.

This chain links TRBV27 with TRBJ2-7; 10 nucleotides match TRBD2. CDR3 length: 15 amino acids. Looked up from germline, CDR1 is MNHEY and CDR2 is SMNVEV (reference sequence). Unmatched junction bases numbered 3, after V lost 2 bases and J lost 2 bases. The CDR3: CASSLASGSTYEQYF. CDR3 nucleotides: TGTGCCAGCAGTTTAGCTAGCGGGAGTACCTACGAGCAGTACTTC.

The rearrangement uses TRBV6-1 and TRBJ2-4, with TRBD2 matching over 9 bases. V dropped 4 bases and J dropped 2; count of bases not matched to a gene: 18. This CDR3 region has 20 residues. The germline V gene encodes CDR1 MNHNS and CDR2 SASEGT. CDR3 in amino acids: CASSGGRGTSIDLTKNIQYF. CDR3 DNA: TGTGCCAGCAGTGGGGGGCGCGGGACTAGCATCGATCTGACCAAAAACATTCAGTACTTC.

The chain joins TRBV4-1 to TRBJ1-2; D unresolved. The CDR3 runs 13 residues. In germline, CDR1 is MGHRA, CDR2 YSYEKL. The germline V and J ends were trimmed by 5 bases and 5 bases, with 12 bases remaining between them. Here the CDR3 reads CASSINGDYGYTF. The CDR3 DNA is TGCGCCAGCAGCATTAATGGGGATTATGGCTACACCTTC.

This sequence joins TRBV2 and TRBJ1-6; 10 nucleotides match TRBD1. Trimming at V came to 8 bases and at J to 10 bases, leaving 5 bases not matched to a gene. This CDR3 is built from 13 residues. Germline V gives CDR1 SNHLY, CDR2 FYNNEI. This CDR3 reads CASRRTGGSPLHF. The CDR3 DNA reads TGTGCCAGCCGAAGGACAGGGGGGTCACCCCTCCACTTT. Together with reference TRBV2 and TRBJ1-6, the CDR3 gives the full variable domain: EPEVTQTPSHQVTQMGQEVILRCVPISNHLYFYWYRQILGQKVEFLVSFYNNEISEKSEIFDDQFSVERPDGSNFTLKIRSTKLEDSAMYFCASRRTGGSPLHFGNGTRLTVT.

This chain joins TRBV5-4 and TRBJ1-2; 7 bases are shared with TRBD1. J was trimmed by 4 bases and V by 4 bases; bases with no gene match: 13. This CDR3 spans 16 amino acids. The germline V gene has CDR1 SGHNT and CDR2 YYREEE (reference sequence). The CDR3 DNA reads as TGTGCCAGCAGCCCGGGCAAGGGACAGACCCTCTATGGCTACACCTTC. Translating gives CASSPGKGQTLYGYTF.